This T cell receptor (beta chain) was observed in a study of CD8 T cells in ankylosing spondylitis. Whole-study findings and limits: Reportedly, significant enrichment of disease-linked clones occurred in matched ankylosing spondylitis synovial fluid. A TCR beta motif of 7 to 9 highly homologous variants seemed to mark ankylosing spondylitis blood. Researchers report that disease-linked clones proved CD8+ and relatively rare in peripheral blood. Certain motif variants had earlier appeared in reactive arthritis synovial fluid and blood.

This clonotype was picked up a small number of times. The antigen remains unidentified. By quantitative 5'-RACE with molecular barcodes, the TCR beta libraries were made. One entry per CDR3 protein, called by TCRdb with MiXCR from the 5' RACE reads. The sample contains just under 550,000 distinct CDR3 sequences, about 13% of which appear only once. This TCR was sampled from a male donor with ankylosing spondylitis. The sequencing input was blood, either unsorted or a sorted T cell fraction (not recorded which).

Here the CDR3 DNA reads TGTGCCAGCAGTTTAAACGGGAGGTACGAGCAGTACGTC. Translation gives CASSLNGRYEQYV. The chain employs TRBV12-3 or TRBV12-4 and TRBJ2-7; 7 positions match TRBD2. The CDR3 has 13 residues. Trimming took 2 bases from V and 4 from J; bases not matched to a gene: 2.